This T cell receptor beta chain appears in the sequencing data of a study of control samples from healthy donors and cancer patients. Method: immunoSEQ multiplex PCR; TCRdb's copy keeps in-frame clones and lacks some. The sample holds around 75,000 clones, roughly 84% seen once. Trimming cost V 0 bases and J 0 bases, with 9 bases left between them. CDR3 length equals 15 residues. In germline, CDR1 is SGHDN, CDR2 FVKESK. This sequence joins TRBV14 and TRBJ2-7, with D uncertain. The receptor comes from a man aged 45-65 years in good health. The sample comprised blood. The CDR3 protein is CASSQDGPSSYEQYF. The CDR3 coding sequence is TGTGCCAGCAGCCAAGATGGGCCAAGCTCCTACGAGCAGTACTTC. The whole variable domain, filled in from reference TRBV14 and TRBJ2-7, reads EAGVTQFPSHSVIEKGQTVTLRCDPISGHDNLYWYRRVMGKEIKFLLHFVKESKQDESGMPNNRFLAERTGGTYSTLKVQPAELEDSGVYFCASSQDGPSSYEQYFGPGTRLTVT.